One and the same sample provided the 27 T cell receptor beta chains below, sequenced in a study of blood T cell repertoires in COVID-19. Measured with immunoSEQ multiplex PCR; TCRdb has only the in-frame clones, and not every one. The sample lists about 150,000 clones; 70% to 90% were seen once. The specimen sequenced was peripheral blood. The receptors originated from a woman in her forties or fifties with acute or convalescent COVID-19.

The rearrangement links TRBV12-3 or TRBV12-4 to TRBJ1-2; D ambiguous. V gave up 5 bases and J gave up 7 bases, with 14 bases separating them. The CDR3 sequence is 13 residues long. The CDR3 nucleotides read TGTGCCAGCAGTCCGGGAGGGCCGGTTGGCTACACCTTC. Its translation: CASSPGGPVGYTF.

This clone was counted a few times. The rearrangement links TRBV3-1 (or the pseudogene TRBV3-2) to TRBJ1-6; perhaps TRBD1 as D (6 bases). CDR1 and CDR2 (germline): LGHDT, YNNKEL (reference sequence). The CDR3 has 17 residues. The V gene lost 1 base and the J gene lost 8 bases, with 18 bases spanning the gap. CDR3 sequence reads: CASSQGMGQGRDSPLHF. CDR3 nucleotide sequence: TGTGCCAGCAGCCAAGGGATGGGTCAGGGGCGCGATTCACCCCTCCACTTT.

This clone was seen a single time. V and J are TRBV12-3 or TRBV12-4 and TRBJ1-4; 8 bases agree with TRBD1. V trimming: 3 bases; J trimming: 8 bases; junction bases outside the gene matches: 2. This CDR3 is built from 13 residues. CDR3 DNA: TGTGCCAGCAGTTTGGGGACAGGAGAAAAACTGTTTTTT. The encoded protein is CASSLGTGEKLFF.

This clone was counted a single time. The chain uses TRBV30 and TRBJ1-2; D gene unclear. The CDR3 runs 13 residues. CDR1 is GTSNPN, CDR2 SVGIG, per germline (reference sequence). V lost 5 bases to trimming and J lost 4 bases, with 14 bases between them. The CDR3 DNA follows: TGTGCCTGGTCTAACGGGGTTGGCTATGGCTACACCTTC. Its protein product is CAWSNGVGYGYTF.

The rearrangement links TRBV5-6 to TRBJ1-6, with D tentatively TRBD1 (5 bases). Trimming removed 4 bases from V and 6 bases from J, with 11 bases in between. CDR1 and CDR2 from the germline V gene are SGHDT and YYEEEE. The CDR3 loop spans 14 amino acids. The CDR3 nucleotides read TGTGCCAGCAGCGATGCACAGGTTAATTCACCCCTCCACTTT. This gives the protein CASSDAQVNSPLHF.

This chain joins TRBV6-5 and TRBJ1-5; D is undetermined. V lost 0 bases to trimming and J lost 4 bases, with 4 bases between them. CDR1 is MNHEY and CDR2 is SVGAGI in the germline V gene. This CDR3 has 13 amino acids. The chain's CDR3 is CASSYSQNQPQHF. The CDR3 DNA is TGTGCCAGCAGTTACTCGCAGAATCAGCCCCAGCATTTT.

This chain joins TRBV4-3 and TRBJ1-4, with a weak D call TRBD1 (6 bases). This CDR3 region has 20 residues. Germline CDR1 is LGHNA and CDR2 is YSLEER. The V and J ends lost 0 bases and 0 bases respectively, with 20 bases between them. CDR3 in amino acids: CASSQEHLGGHKATNEKLFF. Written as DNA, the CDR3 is TGCGCCAGCAGCCAAGAACACCTCGGGGGGCATAAAGCAACTAATGAAAAACTGTTTTTT.

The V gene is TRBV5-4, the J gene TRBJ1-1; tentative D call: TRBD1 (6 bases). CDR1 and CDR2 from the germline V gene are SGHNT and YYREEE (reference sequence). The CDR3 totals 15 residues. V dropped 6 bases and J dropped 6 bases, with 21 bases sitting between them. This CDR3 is CASIPRGGAGAEAFF. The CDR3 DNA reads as TGTGCCAGCATCCCCCGGGGGGGGGCGGGCGCTGAAGCTTTCTTT.

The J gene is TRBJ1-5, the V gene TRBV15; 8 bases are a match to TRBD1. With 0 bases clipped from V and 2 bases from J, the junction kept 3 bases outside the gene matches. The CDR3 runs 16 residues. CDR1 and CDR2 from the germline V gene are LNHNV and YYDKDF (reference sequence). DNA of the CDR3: TGTGCCACCAGCAGAGATCAGGGGGCCGGCAATCAGCCCCAGCATTTT. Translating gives CATSRDQGAGNQPQHF.

The CDR3 DNA follows: TGTGCCACCTCTAGGGAGGCGGCAGGCTACACCTTC. Translating gives CATSREAAGYTF. The chain joins TRBV6-5 to TRBJ1-2; D remains ambiguous. Germline lookup yields CDR1 MNHEY and CDR2 SVGAGI. The CDR3 loop spans 12 amino acids. V shed 10 bases and J shed 8 bases, with 17 bases lying between them.

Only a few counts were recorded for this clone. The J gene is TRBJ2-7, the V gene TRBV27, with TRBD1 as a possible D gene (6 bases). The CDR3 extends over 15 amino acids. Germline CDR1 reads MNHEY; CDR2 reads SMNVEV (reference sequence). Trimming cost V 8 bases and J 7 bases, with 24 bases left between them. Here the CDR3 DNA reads TGTGCCAGCCTAGTTAGCCGGGGACATCGTAGAGAGCAGTACTTC. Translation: CASLVSRGHRREQYF.

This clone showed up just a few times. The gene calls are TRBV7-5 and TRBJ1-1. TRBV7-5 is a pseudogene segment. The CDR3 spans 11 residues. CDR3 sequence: CVRSSMRPAFF. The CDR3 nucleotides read TGTGTCAGAAGTTCCATGCGTCCCGCTTTCTTT.

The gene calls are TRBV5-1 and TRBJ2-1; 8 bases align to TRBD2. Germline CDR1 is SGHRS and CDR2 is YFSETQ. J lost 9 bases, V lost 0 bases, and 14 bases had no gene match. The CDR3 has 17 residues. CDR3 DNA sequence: TGCGCCAGCAGCTTGGGGTCACAGGGCGTGGCGGGGGGTGAGCAGTTCTTC. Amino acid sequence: CASSLGSQGVAGGEQFF.

CDR3: CASSQAYTGANEKLFF. The CDR3 bases are TGCGCCAGCAGCCAGGCTTACACAGGGGCTAATGAAAAACTGTTTTTT. The chain recombines TRBV4-3 with TRBJ1-4; TRBD1 agrees at 7 bases. The CDR3 length is 16 residues. The trim removed 3 bases at V and 3 bases at J, leaving 7 bases unmatched. Germline-derived CDR1 and CDR2 are LGHNA and YSLEER.

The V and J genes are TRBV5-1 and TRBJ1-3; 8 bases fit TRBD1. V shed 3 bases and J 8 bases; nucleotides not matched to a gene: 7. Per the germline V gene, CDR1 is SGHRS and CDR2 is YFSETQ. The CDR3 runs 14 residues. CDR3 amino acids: CASSSRGLEDTIYF. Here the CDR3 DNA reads TGCGCCAGCAGCTCCAGGGGGCTGGAGGACACCATATATTTT.

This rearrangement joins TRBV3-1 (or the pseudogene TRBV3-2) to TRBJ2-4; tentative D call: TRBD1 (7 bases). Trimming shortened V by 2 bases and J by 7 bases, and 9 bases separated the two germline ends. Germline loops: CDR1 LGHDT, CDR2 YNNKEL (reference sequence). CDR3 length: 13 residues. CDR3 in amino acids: CASSQPGGNIQYF. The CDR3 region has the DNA TGTGCCAGCAGCCAACCAGGGGGGAACATTCAGTACTTC.

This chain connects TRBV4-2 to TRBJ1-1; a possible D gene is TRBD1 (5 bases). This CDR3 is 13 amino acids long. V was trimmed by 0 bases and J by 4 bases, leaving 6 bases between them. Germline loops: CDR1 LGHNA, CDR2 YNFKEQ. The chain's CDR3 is CASSQDQGTEAFF. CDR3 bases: TGTGCCAGCAGCCAAGATCAGGGCACTGAAGCTTTCTTT.

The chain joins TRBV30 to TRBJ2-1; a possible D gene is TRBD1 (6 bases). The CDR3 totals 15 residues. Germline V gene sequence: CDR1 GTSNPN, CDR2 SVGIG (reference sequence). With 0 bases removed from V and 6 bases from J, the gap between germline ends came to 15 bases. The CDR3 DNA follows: TGTGCCTGGAGTGTACCGGGACACGTTCCCAATGAGCAGTTCTTC. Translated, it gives CAWSVPGHVPNEQFF.

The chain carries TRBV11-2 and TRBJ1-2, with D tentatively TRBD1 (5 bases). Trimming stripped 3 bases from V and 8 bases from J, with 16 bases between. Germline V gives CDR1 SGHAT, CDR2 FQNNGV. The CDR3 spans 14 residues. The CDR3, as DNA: TGTGCCAGCAGCTTCGCCGACAGCCCGAGCGGCTACACCTTC. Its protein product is CASSFADSPSGYTF.

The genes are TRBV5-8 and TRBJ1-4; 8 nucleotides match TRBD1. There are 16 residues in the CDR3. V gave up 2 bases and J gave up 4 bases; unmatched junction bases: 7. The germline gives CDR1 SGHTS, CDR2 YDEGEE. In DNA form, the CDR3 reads TGTGCCAGCAGCTTAGGACAGGGTGCGAGTAATGAAAAACTGTTTTTT. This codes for CASSLGQGASNEKLFF.

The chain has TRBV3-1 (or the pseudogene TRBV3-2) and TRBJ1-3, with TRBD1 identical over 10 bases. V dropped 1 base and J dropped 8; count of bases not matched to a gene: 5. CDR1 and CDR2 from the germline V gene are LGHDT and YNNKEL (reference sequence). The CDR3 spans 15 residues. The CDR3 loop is CASSQVTGQGDTIYF. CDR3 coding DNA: TGTGCCAGCAGCCAAGTTACCGGACAGGGGGACACCATATATTTT.

The CDR3 DNA follows: TGCGCCAGCAGCCAAGATCCACAGGGGGTAGGCACTGAAGCTTTCTTT. Translating it yields CASSQDPQGVGTEAFF. J is TRBJ1-1 and V is TRBV4-3, with 8 bases identical to TRBD1. The trim removed 0 bases at V and 4 bases at J, leaving 7 bases unmatched. The V gene's germline CDR1 is LGHNA and CDR2 YSLEER. This CDR3 contains 16 residues.

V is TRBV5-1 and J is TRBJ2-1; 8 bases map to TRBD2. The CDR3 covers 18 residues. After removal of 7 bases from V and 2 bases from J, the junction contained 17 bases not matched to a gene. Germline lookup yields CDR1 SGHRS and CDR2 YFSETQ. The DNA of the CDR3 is TGCGCCAGCTATAGGGGCCTTTCAGCGGGGGACGCCTACAATGAGCAGTTCTTC. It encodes CASYRGLSAGDAYNEQFF.

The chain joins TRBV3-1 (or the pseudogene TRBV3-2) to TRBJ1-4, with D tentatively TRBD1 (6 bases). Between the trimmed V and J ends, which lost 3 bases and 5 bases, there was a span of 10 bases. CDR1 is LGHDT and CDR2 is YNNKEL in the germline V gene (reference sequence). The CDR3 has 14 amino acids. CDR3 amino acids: CASSHSQGNEKLFF. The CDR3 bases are TGTGCCAGCAGCCACAGTCAGGGGAATGAAAAACTGTTTTTT.

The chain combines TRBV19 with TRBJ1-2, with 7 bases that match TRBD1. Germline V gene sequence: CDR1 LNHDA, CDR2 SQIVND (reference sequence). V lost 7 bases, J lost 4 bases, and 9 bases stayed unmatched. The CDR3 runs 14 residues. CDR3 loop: CASMGSGQTYGYTF. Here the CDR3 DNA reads TGTGCCAGTATGGGATCGGGACAGACCTATGGCTACACCTTC.

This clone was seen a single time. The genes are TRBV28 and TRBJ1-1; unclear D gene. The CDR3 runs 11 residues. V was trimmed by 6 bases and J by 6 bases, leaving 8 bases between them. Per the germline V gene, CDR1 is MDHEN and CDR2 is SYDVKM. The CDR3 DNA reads TGTGCCAGCAGGCTACGCGCTGAAGCTTTCTTT. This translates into CASRLRAEAFF.

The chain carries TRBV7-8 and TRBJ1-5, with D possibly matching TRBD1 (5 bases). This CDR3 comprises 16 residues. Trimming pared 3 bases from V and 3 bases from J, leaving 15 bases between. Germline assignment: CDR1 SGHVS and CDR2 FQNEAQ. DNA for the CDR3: TGTGCCAGCAGCTTGTTTTCGGGGGATCACAATCAGCCCCAGCATTTT. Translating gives CASSLFSGDHNQPQHF.